The rows below give T cell receptor beta chains drawn from one sample of a study of blood T cell repertoires in COVID-19. TCRdb keeps only in-frame clones here, not all; method: immunoSEQ multiplex PCR. The sample shows under 200,000 clones, 65% to 85% of them seen only once. The sequenced sample consisted of peripheral blood. All receptors derive from a woman aged 55-75 years with acute or convalescent COVID-19. CDR3s include the opening cysteine and the closing phenylalanine or tryptophan. The D gene is left open where the match is weak. A row's size may be missing; if present it is once, few, many or a size class.

>TRBJ2-7|TRBV25-1|-|few
TGTGCCAGCACTCAGGGTTACGAGCAGTACTTC
CASTQGYEQYF
>TRBJ1-5|TRBV7-2|-|-
TGTGCCAGCAGCTTAGTTTGGCAGACAAATAGCAATCAGCCCCAGCATTTT
CASSLVWQTNSNQPQHF
>TRBJ1-6|TRBV30|-|once
TGTGCCTGGAGTATGGGAGACTATAATTCACCCCTCCACTTT
CAWSMGDYNSPLHF
>TRBJ1-3|TRBV6-5|-|-
TGTGCCAGCAGTTACCGGGACATCGGAAACACCATATATTTT
CASSYRDIGNTIYF
>TRBJ2-7|TRBV7-9|TRBD1|-
TGTGCCAGCAGCTCCGGACAGGTCTACGAGCAGTACTTC
CASSSGQVYEQYF
>TRBJ2-4|TRBV18|TRBD1|few
TGTGCCAGCTCACCACCGACAGGGGTCGCCAAAAACATTCAGTACTTC
CASSPPTGVAKNIQYF
>TRBJ2-2|TRBV5-1|-|once
TGCGCCAGCAGCTTTGGGAGTACAGCCGGGGAGCTGTTTTTT
CASSFGSTAGELFF
>TRBJ1-4|TRBV4-1|TRBD1|-
TGCGCCAGCAGCCGACGACAGGGGGCAGAAGCAACTAATGAAAAACTGTTTTTT
CASSRRQGAEATNEKLFF
>TRBJ2-2|TRBV9|TRBD1|-
TGTGCCAGCAGCGTCAGGGGGCCGGGGACCGGGGAGCTGTTTTTT
CASSVRGPGTGELFF
>TRBJ1-5|TRBV19|-|-
TGTGCCAGTAGAACAGTGAATAGCAATCAGCCCCAGCATTTT
CASRTVNSNQPQHF
>TRBJ1-6|TRBV4-2|TRBD1|-
TGTGCCAGCAGCCAAGGGGACAGGGGAGGTGGTAATTCACCCCTCCACTTT
CASSQGDRGGGNSPLHF
>TRBJ1-1|TRBV7-2|TRBD1|-
TGTGCCAGCAGCTCGACAGGGTATACTGAAGCTTTCTTT
CASSSTGYTEAFF
>TRBJ2-4|TRBV5-4|TRBD2|few
TGTGCCAGCAGCGGCGGGGGAAGGGCCAAAAACATTCAGTACTTC
CASSGGGRAKNIQYF
>TRBJ1-6|TRBV18|TRBD1|-
TGTGCCAGCTCACCACTTTCTTTGGGACAGGGAAATAATTCACCCCTCCACTTT
CASSPLSLGQGNNSPLHF
>TRBJ2-5|TRBV18|TRBD2|-
TGTGCCAGCTCCCCGGGACTAGCGTACGAGACCCAGTACTTC
CASSPGLAYETQYF
>TRBJ2-4|TRBV4-3|-|-
TGCGCCAGCAGCCAGAGTCAGGGGAGTTACATTCAGTACTTC
CASSQSQGSYIQYF
>TRBJ1-1|TRBV10-3|TRBD1|-
TGTGCCATCAGTGAGACAGGGGGGGGAACTGAAGCTTTCTTT
CAISETGGGTEAFF
>TRBJ1-5|TRBV15|TRBD1|-
TGTGCCACCAATGAAGGGGGGGGACAGGGGCATCAGCCCCAGCATTTT
CATNEGGGQGHQPQHF
>TRBJ2-3|TRBV27|-|few
TGTGCCAGCAGTTATGGGACTGGAGATACGCAGTATTTT
CASSYGTGDTQYF
>TRBJ1-2|TRBV15|-|-
TGTGCCACCAGCAGAGATGGGGGGGCTTTCTATGGCTACACCTTC
CATSRDGGAFYGYTF
>TRBJ1-2|TRBV4-1|TRBD1|few
TGCGCCAGCAGCCAAGAAAGAGGGGCAGGGGGGTATGGCTACACCTTC
CASSQERGAGGYGYTF
>TRBJ1-4|TRBV5-1|-|few
TGCGCCAGCAGCGAGGACACTGCAACTAATGAAAAACTGTTTTTT
CASSEDTATNEKLFF
>TRBJ1-4|TRBV7-9|-|-
TGTGCCAGCAGCTTAGGAGGTGATAAAAATGAAAAACTGTTTTTT
CASSLGGDKNEKLFF
>TRBJ1-1|TRBV5-6|TRBD1|few
TGTGCCAGCAGCGTACTCCAGGGGGTGAACACTGAAGCTTTCTTT
CASSVLQGVNTEAFF
>TRBJ2-2|TRBV7-8|TRBD2|-
TGTGCCAGCAGCCCACGGGGGGTCGGCTCGGCCACCGGGGAGCTGTTTTTT
CASSPRGVGSATGELFF
>TRBJ1-1|TRBV7-8|-|-
TGTGCCAGCAGCTTAGGGAGGAACACTGAAGCTTTCTTT
CASSLGRNTEAFF
>TRBJ2-3|TRBV10-1|-|few
TGCGCCAGCAGTGAGTCGTTTACAGGGTCTAGCACAGATACGCAGTATTTT
CASSESFTGSSTDTQYF
>TRBJ1-1|TRBV30|-|-
TGTGCCTGGAGTGTGTGGGGGGGGACTGAAGCTTTCTTT
CAWSVWGGTEAFF
>TRBJ2-1|TRBV5-1|TRBD1|-
TGCGCCAGCAGAGGCGACAGGGACTCCTACAATGAGCAGTTCTTC
CASRGDRDSYNEQFF
>TRBJ1-6|TRBV2|-|-
TGTGCCAGCACCCCCACGGCAGGGGTGTCACCCCTCCACTTT
CASTPTAGVSPLHF
>TRBJ2-1|TRBV19|-|-
TGTGCCAGTAGTCAGAGGGTGAATGAGCAGTTCTTC
CASSQRVNEQFF
>TRBJ2-7|TRBV5-6|TRBD1|-
TGTGCCAGCAGCTGGACAGGGGCCGAGCAGTACTTC
CASSWTGAEQYF
>TRBJ2-3|TRBV15|-|-
TGTGCCACGCGGGGATTTACAGGGGCCTACACAGATACGCAGTATTTT
CATRGFTGAYTDTQYF
>TRBJ1-2|TRBV6-2/TRBV6-3|TRBD1|-
TGTGCCAGCAGTTACTCGAATTGGCGGACAGGAAACTATGGCTACACCTTC
CASSYSNWRTGNYGYTF
>TRBJ2-2|TRBV19|TRBD2|-
TGTGCCAGTAGTCAGCGCGGGGGTGGGGAGCTGTTTTTT
CASSQRGGGELFF
>TRBJ1-2|TRBV7-2|TRBD1|-
TGTGCCAGCAGCTCAGTGGCCGGGACAGCGGTCTGGGGCTACACCTTC
CASSSVAGTAVWGYTF
>TRBJ1-2|TRBV2|TRBD1|-
TGTGCCAGCAGAACCGGGACAGACTATGGCTACACCTTC
CASRTGTDYGYTF
>TRBJ2-3|TRBV7-9|TRBD2|-
TGTGCCAGCAGCTCCTCCGGGACTAGGAGCACAGATACGCAGTATTTT
CASSSSGTRSTDTQYF
>TRBJ1-1|TRBV13|-|once
TGTGCCAGCAGGTTCCGGGACAAAGGCACTGAAGCTTTCTTT
CASRFRDKGTEAFF
>TRBJ1-1|TRBV6-2/TRBV6-3|-|few
TGTGCCAGCAGTTATGCGGTAAACACTGAAGCTTTCTTT
CASSYAVNTEAFF
>TRBJ1-1|TRBV7-3|TRBD1|-
TGTGCCAGCAGCTTAGGCCCAGGGGGGAACACTGAAGCTTTCTTT
CASSLGPGGNTEAFF
>TRBJ2-3|TRBV30|-|-
TGTGCCTGGAACGGACATAAACTCACAGATACGCAGTATTTT
CAWNGHKLTDTQYF
>TRBJ1-5|TRBV19|-|few
TGTGCCAGTAGTATAGATCGACGAGGGGCGGGAAGCAATCAGCCCCAGCATTTT
CASSIDRRGAGSNQPQHF
>TRBJ2-7|TRBV5-5|-|few
TGTGCCAGCAGCTTGGGGGCGGGGACCTCCTACGAGCAGTACTTC
CASSLGAGTSYEQYF
>TRBJ2-3|TRBV4-3|TRBD2|-
TGCGCCAGCAGCCAAGTAGAGAAAACTAGCGGGGGGGTTAGCACAGATACGCAGTATTTT
CASSQVEKTSGGVSTDTQYF
>TRBJ2-1|TRBV7-2|TRBD2|-
TGTGCCAGCAGCTTAGAGGGTAGCGGGGCCTACAATGAGCAGTTCTTC
CASSLEGSGAYNEQFF
>TRBJ2-2|TRBV5-1|-|-
TGCGCCAGCAGCTTGTACCGGGACCAGGGGTCGAACACCGGGGAGCTGTTTTTT
CASSLYRDQGSNTGELFF
>TRBJ2-7|TRBV2|-|many
TGTGCCAGCACGCCCAGACAGGCGAAAGGCGAGCAGTACTTC
CASTPRQAKGEQYF
>TRBJ1-4|TRBV5-4|-|-
TGTGCCAGCAGCTTGGCCCAAAACTCTAATGAAAAACTGTTTTTT
CASSLAQNSNEKLFF
>TRBJ2-2|TRBV10-3|TRBD2|-
TGTGCCATCAGTGAAGCTAGCGGGGGTACCGGGGAGCTGTTTTTT
CAISEASGGTGELFF
>TRBJ1-2|TRBV30|-|-
TGTGCCTGGGGCCTCACAGGGAAGTATGGCTACACCTTC
CAWGLTGKYGYTF
>TRBJ2-3|TRBV19|TRBD2|-
TGTGCCAGTAGTATCCTGGGACTAGCAAGCACAGATACGCAGTATTTT
CASSILGLASTDTQYF